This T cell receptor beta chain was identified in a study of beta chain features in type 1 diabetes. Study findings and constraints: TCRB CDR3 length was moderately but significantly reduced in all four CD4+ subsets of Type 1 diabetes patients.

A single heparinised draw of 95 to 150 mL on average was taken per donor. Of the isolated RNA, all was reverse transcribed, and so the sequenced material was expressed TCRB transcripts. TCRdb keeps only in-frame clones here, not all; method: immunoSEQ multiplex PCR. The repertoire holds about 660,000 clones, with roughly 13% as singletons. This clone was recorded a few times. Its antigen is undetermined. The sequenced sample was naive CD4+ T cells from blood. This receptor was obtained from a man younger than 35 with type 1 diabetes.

CDR3 region: CASSQGGRGGTGELFF. Here the CDR3 DNA reads TGTGCCAGCAGCCAGGGCGGCAGGGGTGGAACCGGGGAGCTGTTTTTT. The chain carries TRBV7-2 and TRBJ2-2; TRBD1 is a possible D gene (6 bases). The CDR3 totals 16 residues. CDR1 and CDR2 (germline): SGHTA, FQGNSA. The germline V and J ends were trimmed by 5 bases and 5 bases, with 18 bases remaining between them.